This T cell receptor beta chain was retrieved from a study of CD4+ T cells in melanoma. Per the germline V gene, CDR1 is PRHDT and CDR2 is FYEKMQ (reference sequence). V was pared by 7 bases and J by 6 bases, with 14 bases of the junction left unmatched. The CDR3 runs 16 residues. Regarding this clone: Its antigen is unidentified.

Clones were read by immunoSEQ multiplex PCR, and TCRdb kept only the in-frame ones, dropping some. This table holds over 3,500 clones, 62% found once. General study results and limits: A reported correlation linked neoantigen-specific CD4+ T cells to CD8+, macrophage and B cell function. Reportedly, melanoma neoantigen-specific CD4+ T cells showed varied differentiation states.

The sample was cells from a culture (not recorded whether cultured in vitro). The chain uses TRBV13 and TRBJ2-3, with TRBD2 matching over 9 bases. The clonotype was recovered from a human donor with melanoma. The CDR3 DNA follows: TGTGCCAGCAACCTTAGGGGCGGGGGGGCCGTGGATACGCAGTATTTT. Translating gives CASNLRGGGAVDTQYF.